This T cell receptor (beta chain) was sequenced for a study of OX40 agonist ivuxolimab in advanced cancers. Overall study: Therapy given before enrollment (anti-PD-1, anti-PD-L1 or anti-CTLA-4) was allowed, and 30% to 50% had some. Study-wide points: There were, on average, more expanded clones in CD8+ T cells than in CD4+.

Method: immunoSEQ multiplex PCR; TCRdb's copy keeps in-frame clones and lacks some. The data show more than 5,500 clones, with about 76% seen just once and 60% to 65% held by the top ten. Looked up from germline, CDR1 is MDHEN and CDR2 is SYDVKM. Trimming removed 6 bases from V and 5 bases from J, with 13 bases in between. The CDR3 is 14 residues long. For this clone: Its matching antigen is unknown.

The chain employs TRBV28 and TRBJ1-4, with a tentative D call TRBD1 (6 bases). This TCR was sampled from an adult with an advanced solid tumor such as melanoma, head and neck, liver or kidney cancer. The sequenced sample was CD4+ or CD8+ T cells sorted from blood, obtained in a trial of the OX40 agonist ivuxolimab. In nucleotides, the CDR3 is TGTGCCAGCAGCAACCCAGGGGCCAATGAAAAACTGTTTTTT. It codes for CASSNPGANEKLFF.